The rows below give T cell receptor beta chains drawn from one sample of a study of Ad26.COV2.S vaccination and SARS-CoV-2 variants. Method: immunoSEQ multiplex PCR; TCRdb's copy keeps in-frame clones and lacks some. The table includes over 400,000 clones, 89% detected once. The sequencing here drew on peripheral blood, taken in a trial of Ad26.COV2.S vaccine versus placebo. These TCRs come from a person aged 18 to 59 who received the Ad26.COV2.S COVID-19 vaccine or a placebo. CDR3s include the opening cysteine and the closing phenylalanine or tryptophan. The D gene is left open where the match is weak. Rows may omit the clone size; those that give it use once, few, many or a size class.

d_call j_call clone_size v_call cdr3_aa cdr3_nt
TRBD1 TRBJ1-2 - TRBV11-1 CASSRQGYGYTF TGTGCCAGCAGCAGACAGGGGTATGGCTACACCTTC
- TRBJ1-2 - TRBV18 CASSHYSGTQNYGYTF TGTGCCAGCTCGCATTACTCCGGGACACAAAACTATGGCTACACCTTC
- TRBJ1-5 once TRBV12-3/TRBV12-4 CASSFSYNQPQHF TGTGCCAGCAGTTTTTCATACAATCAGCCCCAGCATTTT
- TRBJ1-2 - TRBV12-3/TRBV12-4 CASSFRSYGYTF TGTGCCAGCAGTTTCCGCAGCTATGGCTACACCTTC
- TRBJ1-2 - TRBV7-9 CASSFGDTGYTF TGTGCCAGCAGCTTTGGGGATACTGGCTACACCTTC
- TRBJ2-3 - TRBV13 CASSLDPTASTDTQYF TGTGCCAGCAGCTTAGATCCTACAGCCAGCACAGATACGCAGTATTTT
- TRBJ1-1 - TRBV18 CASSPPAGVRGTEAFF TGTGCCAGCTCACCACCAGCGGGGGTGAGAGGCACTGAAGCTTTCTTT
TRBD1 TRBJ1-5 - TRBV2 CASSEATGVNQPQHF TGTGCCAGCAGTGAGGCGACAGGGGTCAATCAGCCCCAGCATTTT
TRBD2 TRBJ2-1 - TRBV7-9 CASSFRLAGGNNEQFF TGTGCCAGCAGCTTCAGACTAGCGGGCGGGAACAATGAGCAGTTCTTC
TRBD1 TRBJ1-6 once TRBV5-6 CASSFLGQGPNSPLHF TGTGCCAGCAGCTTCCTGGGACAGGGTCCCAATTCACCCCTCCACTTT
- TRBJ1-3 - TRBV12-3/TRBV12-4 CASTQHGNTIYF TGTGCCAGCACCCAACACGGAAACACCATATATTTT
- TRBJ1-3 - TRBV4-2 CASSVTVGTIYF TGTGCCAGCAGCGTCACGGTGGGCACCATATATTTT
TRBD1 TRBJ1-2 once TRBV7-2 CASSLLGQAGGYTF TGTGCCAGCAGCTTATTGGGACAGGCGGGGGGCTACACCTTC
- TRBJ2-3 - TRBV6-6 CASSYSKQQRMDTQYF TGTGCCAGCAGTTACTCGAAACAGCAGCGGATGGATACGCAGTATTTT
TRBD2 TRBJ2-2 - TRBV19 CASSTNSLAGVTNTGELFF TGTGCCAGTAGTACTAACTCGCTAGCGGGAGTGACGAACACCGGGGAGCTGTTTTTT
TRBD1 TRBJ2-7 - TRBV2 CASSDRDSFFYEQYF TGTGCCAGCAGTGACCGGGACAGTTTCTTTTACGAGCAGTACTTC
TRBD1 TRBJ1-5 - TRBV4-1 CASSQVHGTGVNQPQHF TGCGCCAGCAGCCAAGTTCATGGGACAGGGGTCAATCAGCCCCAGCATTTT
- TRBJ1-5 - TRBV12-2 CASRRLNWPHF TGTGCAAGTCGCCGCTTAAACTGGCCGCATTTT
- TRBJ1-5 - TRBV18 CASSPLQGFRGAQHF TGTGCCAGCTCACCGTTGCAGGGGTTTAGGGGGGCCCAGCATTTT
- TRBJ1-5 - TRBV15 CATSRGQTHQPQHF TGTGCCACCAGCAGAGGACAGACCCATCAGCCCCAGCATTTT
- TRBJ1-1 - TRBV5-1 CASSSDPRRDTEAFF TGCGCCAGCAGCTCCGACCCGAGAAGGGATACTGAAGCTTTCTTT
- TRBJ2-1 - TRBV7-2 CASSLQGSSYNEQFF TGTGCCAGCAGCTTACAGGGGAGCTCCTACAATGAGCAGTTCTTC
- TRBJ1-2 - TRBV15 CATSRVAGYGYTF TGTGCCACCAGCAGAGTCGCAGGCTATGGCTACACCTTC
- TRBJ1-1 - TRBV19 CASSIWGRTEAFF TGTGCCAGTAGTATATGGGGAAGGACTGAAGCTTTCTTT
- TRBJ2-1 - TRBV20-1 CSASGPGSIAEQFF TGCAGTGCTAGTGGTCCCGGGAGTATCGCTGAGCAGTTCTTC
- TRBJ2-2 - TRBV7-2 CASSRQGEHGGELFF TGTGCCAGCAGCCGGCAAGGAGAACACGGCGGGGAGCTGTTTTTT
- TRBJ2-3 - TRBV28 CASSLGAAGTDTQYF TGTGCCAGCAGTTTAGGGGCCGCGGGGACAGATACGCAGTATTTT
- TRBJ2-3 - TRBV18 CASSRAQYTDTQYF TGTGCCAGCTCACGAGCCCAATACACAGATACGCAGTATTTT
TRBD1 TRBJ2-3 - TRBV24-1 CATSEWRDRGRGQYF TGTGCCACCAGTGAGTGGCGGGACAGGGGGCGCGGGCAGTATTTT
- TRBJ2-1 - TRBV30 CAWSRTLWSEQFF TGTGCCTGGAGTAGGACGTTATGGAGTGAGCAGTTCTTC
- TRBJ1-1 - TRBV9 CASSVGAPQGGTEAFF TGTGCCAGCAGCGTGGGGGCACCTCAAGGGGGGACTGAAGCTTTCTTT